The rows below give T cell receptor beta chains drawn from one sample of a study of T cell clonotyping in hematopoietic cell transplantation. The repertoire was sequenced with immunoSEQ multiplex PCR; TCRdb's copy has only in-frame clones and lacks some. Of about 28,000 clones listed, roughly 91% are singletons. Sequences were derived from peripheral blood mononuclear cells, sampled before stem cell transplant. These receptors originate from a man aged 50 to 59 with acute myeloid leukemia. Some clones in this sample may be carry-over from other donors' samples. Both conserved end residues are part of each CDR3. Fields, in order: J gene, V gene, D gene, clone size, CDR3 length, CDR3 protein, CDR3 DNA. D genes are given only for firm matches. Clone sizes are given selectively: once, few, many, or a class where the clone is expanded.

j_gene: TRBJ1-6; v_gene: TRBV10-3; d_gene: -; abundance: -; len: 13; CDR3aa: CAATQDTNSPLHF; CDR3nt: TGTGCCGCAACACAGGACACCAATTCACCCCTCCACTTT
j_gene: TRBJ2-6; v_gene: TRBV28; d_gene: -; abundance: once; len: 18; CDR3aa: CASSPSVGQSSGANVLTF; CDR3nt: TGTGCCAGCAGTCCTTCGGTCGGGCAGAGCTCTGGGGCCAACGTCCTGACTTTC
j_gene: TRBJ2-7; v_gene: TRBV30; d_gene: TRBD1; abundance: -; len: 15; CDR3aa: CAWNQRQGRSYEQYF; CDR3nt: TGTGCCTGGAACCAGAGACAGGGGAGGTCCTACGAGCAGTACTTC
j_gene: TRBJ2-2; v_gene: TRBV28; d_gene: -; abundance: few; len: 16; CDR3aa: CASSPPGHRNTGELFF; CDR3nt: TGTGCCAGCAGTCCCCCGGGACATCGGAACACCGGGGAGCTGTTTTTT
j_gene: TRBJ1-2; v_gene: TRBV6-5; d_gene: -; abundance: few; len: 12; CDR3aa: CASSYSGHGYTF; CDR3nt: TGTGCCAGCAGTTACTCCGGACATGGCTACACCTTC
j_gene: TRBJ2-5; v_gene: TRBV30; d_gene: -; abundance: -; len: 15; CDR3aa: CAWSPYSQGGETQYF; CDR3nt: TGTGCCTGGAGTCCCTACTCCCAAGGGGGAGAGACCCAGTACTTC
j_gene: TRBJ2-5; v_gene: TRBV21-1; d_gene: -; abundance: -; len: 18; CDR3aa: CASSKSTRGDRLQETQYF; CDR3nt: TGTGCCAGCAGCAAAAGTACAAGGGGGGACCGTTTACAAGAGACCCAGTACTTC
j_gene: TRBJ2-5; v_gene: TRBV7-2; d_gene: -; abundance: -; len: 14; CDR3aa: CASSLGGWQETQYF; CDR3nt: TGTGCCAGCAGCTTGGGGGGCTGGCAAGAGACCCAGTACTTC
j_gene: TRBJ1-1; v_gene: TRBV19; d_gene: -; abundance: -; len: 15; CDR3aa: CASSIKGWGDTEAFF; CDR3nt: TGTGCCAGTAGTATCAAAGGGTGGGGTGACACTGAAGCTTTCTTT
j_gene: TRBJ2-7; v_gene: TRBV10-1; d_gene: -; abundance: once; len: 11; CDR3aa: CASTDSGEQYF; CDR3nt: TGCGCCAGCACCGACAGCGGCGAGCAGTACTTC
j_gene: TRBJ1-5; v_gene: TRBV15; d_gene: -; abundance: -; len: 16; CDR3aa: CATSRVRGYGGQPQHF; CDR3nt: TGTGCCACCAGCAGAGTTAGAGGGTACGGTGGTCAGCCCCAGCATTTT
j_gene: TRBJ1-5; v_gene: TRBV19; d_gene: -; abundance: once; len: 13; CDR3aa: CASSSGAGQPQHF; CDR3nt: TGTGCCAGTAGTTCCGGGGCGGGTCAGCCCCAGCATTTT
j_gene: TRBJ2-2; v_gene: TRBV5-1; d_gene: -; abundance: -; len: 15; CDR3aa: CASSLSQGSTGELFF; CDR3nt: TGCGCCAGCAGCTTGTCCCAGGGGAGCACCGGGGAGCTGTTTTTT
j_gene: TRBJ1-2; v_gene: TRBV2; d_gene: -; abundance: -; len: 13; CDR3aa: CASSEALRIGYTF; CDR3nt: TGTGCCAGCAGTGAAGCGCTAAGGATTGGCTACACCTTC
j_gene: TRBJ2-3; v_gene: TRBV19; d_gene: TRBD1; abundance: -; len: 15; CDR3aa: CASSIGDRGTDTQYF; CDR3nt: TGTGCCAGTAGTATTGGGGACAGGGGGACAGATACGCAGTATTTT
j_gene: TRBJ1-3; v_gene: TRBV5-1; d_gene: -; abundance: -; len: 15; CDR3aa: CASSLGAGSGNTIYF; CDR3nt: TGCGCCAGCAGCTTGGGGGCAGGCTCTGGAAACACCATATATTTT
j_gene: TRBJ1-5; v_gene: TRBV19; d_gene: TRBD1; abundance: -; len: 15; CDR3aa: CASRGDRHSNQPQHF; CDR3nt: TGTGCCAGTCGAGGGGACAGACATAGCAATCAGCCCCAGCATTTT
j_gene: TRBJ1-2; v_gene: TRBV7-2; d_gene: -; abundance: -; len: 16; CDR3aa: CASSLGGEAGYYGYTF; CDR3nt: TGTGCCAGCAGCTTGGGGGGTGAGGCGGGGTACTATGGCTACACCTTC
j_gene: TRBJ1-1; v_gene: TRBV19; d_gene: TRBD1; abundance: -; len: 13; CDR3aa: CASSATGKRTSFF; CDR3nt: TGTGCCAGTAGCGCGACAGGGAAAAGGACGTCTTTCTTT
j_gene: TRBJ2-3; v_gene: TRBV7-2; d_gene: TRBD2; abundance: -; len: 19; CDR3aa: CASSLVALAGGLGTDTQYF; CDR3nt: TGTGCCAGCAGCTTAGTTGCTCTAGCGGGGGGGCTGGGCACAGATACGCAGTATTTT
j_gene: TRBJ1-5; v_gene: TRBV2; d_gene: TRBD1; abundance: -; len: 14; CDR3aa: CASRGDRVNQPQHF; CDR3nt: TGTGCCAGCAGAGGGGACAGGGTCAATCAGCCCCAGCATTTT
j_gene: TRBJ1-3; v_gene: TRBV30; d_gene: -; abundance: once; len: 13; CDR3aa: CAWLRGPGNTIYF; CDR3nt: TGTGCCTGGTTAAGGGGCCCTGGAAACACCATATATTTT
j_gene: TRBJ1-1; v_gene: TRBV7-2; d_gene: TRBD1; abundance: once; len: 15; CDR3aa: CASSPDRGGGLEAFF; CDR3nt: TGTGCCAGCAGCCCGGACAGGGGCGGGGGGCTTGAAGCTTTCTTT
j_gene: TRBJ1-1; v_gene: TRBV6-4; d_gene: -; abundance: once; len: 13; CDR3aa: CASSQGRSTEAFF; CDR3nt: TGTGCCAGCAGCCAGGGCAGGTCAACTGAAGCTTTCTTT
j_gene: TRBJ1-2; v_gene: TRBV7-2; d_gene: -; abundance: -; len: 13; CDR3aa: CASSLMTAYGYTF; CDR3nt: TGTGCCAGCAGCTTAATGACAGCCTATGGCTACACCTTC
j_gene: TRBJ2-7; v_gene: TRBV7-7; d_gene: TRBD1; abundance: -; len: 13; CDR3aa: CASSIRQGIEQYF; CDR3nt: TGTGCCAGCAGCATCCGACAGGGCATTGAGCAGTACTTC
j_gene: TRBJ1-1; v_gene: TRBV7-2; d_gene: TRBD1; abundance: -; len: 16; CDR3aa: CASSSKQGASNTEAFF; CDR3nt: TGTGCCAGCAGCTCCAAACAGGGGGCATCGAACACTGAAGCTTTCTTT